This T cell receptor beta chain is drawn from a study of blood T cell repertoires in COVID-19. TCRdb keeps only in-frame clones here, not all; method: immunoSEQ multiplex PCR. Of 350,000 to 400,000 clones listed, approximately 91% were seen once; the top ten hold roughly 0.86%. V was trimmed by 4 bases and J by 6 bases, leaving 15 bases between them. Germline CDR1 MNHEY, CDR2 SMNVEV (reference sequence). The CDR3 runs to 14 residues. The TCR originated in a middle-aged woman who had been exposed to COVID-19. Sample: PBMCs or T cells enriched from blood (not recorded which). This rearrangement joins TRBV27 to TRBJ1-2, with D hard to call. DNA of the CDR3: TGTGCCAGCAGTTCCAGGCGCGAAGTAGATGGCTACACCTTC. This sequence encodes CASSSRREVDGYTF.